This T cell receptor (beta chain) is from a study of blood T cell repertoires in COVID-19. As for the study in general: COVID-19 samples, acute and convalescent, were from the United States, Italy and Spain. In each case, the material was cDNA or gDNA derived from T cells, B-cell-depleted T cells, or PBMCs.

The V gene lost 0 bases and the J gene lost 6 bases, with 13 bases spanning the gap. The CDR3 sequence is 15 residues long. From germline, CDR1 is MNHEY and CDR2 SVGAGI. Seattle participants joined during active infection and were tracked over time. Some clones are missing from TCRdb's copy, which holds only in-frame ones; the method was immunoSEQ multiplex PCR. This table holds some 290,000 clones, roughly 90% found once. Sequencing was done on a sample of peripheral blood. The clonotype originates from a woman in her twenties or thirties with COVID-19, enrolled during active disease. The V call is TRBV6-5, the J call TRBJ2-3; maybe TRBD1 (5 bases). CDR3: CASSYSRGSADTQYF. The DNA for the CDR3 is TGTGCCAGCAGTTACTCTAGGGGATCCGCGGATACGCAGTATTTT.